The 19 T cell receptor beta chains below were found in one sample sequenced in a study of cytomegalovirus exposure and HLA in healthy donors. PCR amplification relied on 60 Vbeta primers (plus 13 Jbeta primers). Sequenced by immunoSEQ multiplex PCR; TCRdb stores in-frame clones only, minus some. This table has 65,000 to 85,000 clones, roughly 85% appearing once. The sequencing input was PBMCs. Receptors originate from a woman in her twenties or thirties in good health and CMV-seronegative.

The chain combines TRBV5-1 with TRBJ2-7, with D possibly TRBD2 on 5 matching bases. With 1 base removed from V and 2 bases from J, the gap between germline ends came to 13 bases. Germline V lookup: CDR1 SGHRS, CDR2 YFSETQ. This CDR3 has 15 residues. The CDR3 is CASSLLSGFAYEQYF. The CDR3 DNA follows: TGCGCCAGCAGCTTGCTGTCGGGATTCGCCTACGAGCAGTACTTC.

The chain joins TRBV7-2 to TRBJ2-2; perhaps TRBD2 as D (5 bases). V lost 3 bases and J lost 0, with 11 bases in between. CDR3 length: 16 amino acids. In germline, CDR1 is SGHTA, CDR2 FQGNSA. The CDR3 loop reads CASSFFAGANTGELFF. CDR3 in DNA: TGTGCCAGCAGCTTTTTCGCCGGGGCGAACACCGGGGAGCTGTTTTTT.

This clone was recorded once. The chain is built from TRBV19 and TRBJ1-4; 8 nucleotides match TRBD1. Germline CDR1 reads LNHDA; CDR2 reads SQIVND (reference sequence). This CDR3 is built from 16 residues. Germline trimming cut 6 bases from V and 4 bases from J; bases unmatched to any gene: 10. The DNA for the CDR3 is TGTGCCAGTAGCCCAGGGGGCGCGGGCCTTAATGAAAAACTGTTTTTT. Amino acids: CASSPGGAGLNEKLFF. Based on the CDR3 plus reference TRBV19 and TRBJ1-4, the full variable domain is DGGITQSPKYLFRKEGQNVTLSCEQNLNHDAMYWYRQDPGQGLRLIYYSQIVNDFQKGDIAEGYSVSREKKESFPLTVTSAQKNPTAFYLCASSPGGAGLNEKLFFGSGTQLSVL.

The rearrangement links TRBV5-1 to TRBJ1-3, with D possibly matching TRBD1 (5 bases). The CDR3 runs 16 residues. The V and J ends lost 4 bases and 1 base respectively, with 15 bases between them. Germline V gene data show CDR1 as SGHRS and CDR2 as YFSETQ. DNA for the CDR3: TGCGCCAGCAGCCTGGGCAGGGCGGCGTCTGGAAACACCATATATTTT. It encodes CASSLGRAASGNTIYF.

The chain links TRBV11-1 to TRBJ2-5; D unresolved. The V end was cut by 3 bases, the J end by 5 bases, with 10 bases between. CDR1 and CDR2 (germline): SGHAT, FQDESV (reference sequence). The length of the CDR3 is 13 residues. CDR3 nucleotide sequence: TGTGCCAGCAGCTTCACGGTTCGGGAGACCCAGTACTTC. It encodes CASSFTVRETQYF.

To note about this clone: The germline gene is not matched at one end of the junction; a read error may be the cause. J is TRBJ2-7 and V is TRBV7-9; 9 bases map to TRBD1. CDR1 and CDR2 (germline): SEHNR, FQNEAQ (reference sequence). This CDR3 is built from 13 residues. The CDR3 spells CSSSSWTGDEQYF. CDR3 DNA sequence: TGTTCCAGCAGTTCCTGGACAGGGGACGAGCAGTACTTC.

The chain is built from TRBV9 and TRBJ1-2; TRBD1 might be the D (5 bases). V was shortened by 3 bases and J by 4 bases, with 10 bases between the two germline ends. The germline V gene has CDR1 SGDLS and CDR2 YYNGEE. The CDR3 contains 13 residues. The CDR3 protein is CASSARGSYGYTF. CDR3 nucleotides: TGTGCCAGCAGCGCGCGGGGGAGCTATGGCTACACCTTC.

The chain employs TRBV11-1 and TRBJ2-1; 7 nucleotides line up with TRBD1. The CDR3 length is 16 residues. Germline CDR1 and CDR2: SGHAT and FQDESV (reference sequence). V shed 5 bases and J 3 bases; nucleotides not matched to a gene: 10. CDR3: CASSTERQGVYNEQFF. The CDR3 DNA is TGTGCCAGCAGCACAGAGCGGCAGGGGGTCTACAATGAGCAGTTCTTC.

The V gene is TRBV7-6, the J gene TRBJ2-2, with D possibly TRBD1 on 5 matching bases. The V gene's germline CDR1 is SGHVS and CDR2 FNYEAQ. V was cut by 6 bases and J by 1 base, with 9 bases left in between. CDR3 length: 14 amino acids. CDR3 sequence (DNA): TGTGCCAGCAGATCGACAGTGAACACCGGGGAGCTGTTTTTT. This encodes CASRSTVNTGELFF.

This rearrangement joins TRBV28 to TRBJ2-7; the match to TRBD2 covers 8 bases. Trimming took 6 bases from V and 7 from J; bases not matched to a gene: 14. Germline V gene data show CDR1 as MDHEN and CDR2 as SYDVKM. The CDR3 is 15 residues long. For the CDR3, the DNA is TGTGCCAGCAGACGTACGGGACTAGACACTATTGAGCAGTACTTC. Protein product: CASRRTGLDTIEQYF.

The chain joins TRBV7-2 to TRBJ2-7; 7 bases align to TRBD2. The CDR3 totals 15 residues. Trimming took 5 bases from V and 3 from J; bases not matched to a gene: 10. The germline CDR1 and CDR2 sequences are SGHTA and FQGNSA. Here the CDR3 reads CASSVPGREGYEQYF. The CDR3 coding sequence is TGTGCCAGCAGCGTCCCGGGCAGGGAGGGCTACGAGCAGTACTTC.

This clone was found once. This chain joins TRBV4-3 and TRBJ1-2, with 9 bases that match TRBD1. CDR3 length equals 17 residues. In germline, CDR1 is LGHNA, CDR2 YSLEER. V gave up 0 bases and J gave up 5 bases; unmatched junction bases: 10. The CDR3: CASSQDVGQGKGYGYTF. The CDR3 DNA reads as TGCGCCAGCAGCCAAGACGTGGGACAGGGCAAGGGGTATGGCTACACCTTC.

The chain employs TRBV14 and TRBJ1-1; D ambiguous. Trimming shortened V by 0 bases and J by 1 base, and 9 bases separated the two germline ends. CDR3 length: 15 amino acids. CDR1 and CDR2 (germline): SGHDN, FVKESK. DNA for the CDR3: TGTGCCAGCAGCCAAGAAATAGCAGCGAACACTGAAGCTTTCTTT. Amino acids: CASSQEIAANTEAFF.

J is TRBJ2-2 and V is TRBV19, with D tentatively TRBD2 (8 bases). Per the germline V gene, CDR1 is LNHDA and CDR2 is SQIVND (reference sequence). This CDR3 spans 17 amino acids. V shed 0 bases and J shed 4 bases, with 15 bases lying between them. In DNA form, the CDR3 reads TGTGCCAGTAGTATAGATCGGGGGGGACAGATCACCGGGGAGCTGTTTTTT. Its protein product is CASSIDRGGQITGELFF.

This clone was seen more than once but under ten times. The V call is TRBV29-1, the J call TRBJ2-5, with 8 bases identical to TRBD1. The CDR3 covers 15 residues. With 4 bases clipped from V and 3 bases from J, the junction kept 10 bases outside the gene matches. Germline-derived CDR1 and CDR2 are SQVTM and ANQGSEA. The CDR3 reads CSVGGAGGFEETQYF. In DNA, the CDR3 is TGCAGCGTTGGGGGGGCAGGGGGCTTTGAAGAGACCCAGTACTTC.

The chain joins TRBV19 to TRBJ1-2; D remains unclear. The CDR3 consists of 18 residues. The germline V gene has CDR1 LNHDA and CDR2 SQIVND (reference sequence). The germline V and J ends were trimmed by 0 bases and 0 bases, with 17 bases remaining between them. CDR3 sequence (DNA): TGTGCCAGTAGTATAGATCAAGCGTCCAGCCCCTCTAACTATGGCTACACCTTC. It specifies CASSIDQASSPSNYGYTF.

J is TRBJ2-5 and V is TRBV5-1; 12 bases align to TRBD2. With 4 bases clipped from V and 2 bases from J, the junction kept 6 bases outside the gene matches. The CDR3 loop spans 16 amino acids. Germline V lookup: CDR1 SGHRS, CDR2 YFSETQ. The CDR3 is CASSGPSGGGQETQYF. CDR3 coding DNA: TGCGCCAGCAGCGGCCCTAGCGGGGGGGGACAAGAGACCCAGTACTTC.

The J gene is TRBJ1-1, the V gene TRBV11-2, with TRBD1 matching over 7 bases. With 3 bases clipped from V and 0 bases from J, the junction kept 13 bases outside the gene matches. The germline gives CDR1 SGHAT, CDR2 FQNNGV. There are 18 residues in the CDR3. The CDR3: CASSFTGARNFMNTEAFF. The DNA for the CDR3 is TGTGCCAGCAGCTTCACAGGGGCACGGAATTTCATGAACACTGAAGCTTTCTTT.

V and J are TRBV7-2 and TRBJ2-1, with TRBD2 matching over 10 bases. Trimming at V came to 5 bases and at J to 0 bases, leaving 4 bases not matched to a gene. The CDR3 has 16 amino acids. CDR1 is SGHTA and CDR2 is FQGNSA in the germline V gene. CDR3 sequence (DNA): TGTGCCAGCAGCACTAGCGGGACCGCCTCCTACAATGAGCAGTTCTTC. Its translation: CASSTSGTASYNEQFF.